The 14 T cell receptor beta chains below all came from one sample that was sequenced in a study of blood T cell repertoires in COVID-19. Using immunoSEQ multiplex PCR, the repertoire was profiled, and TCRdb retains in-frame clones only, with some absent. The table has 450,000 to 500,000 clones, roughly 85% seen once; the top ten hold roughly 3.2%. The sequenced sample was peripheral blood. The source of these receptors is a human donor in a cohort sampled during active COVID-19.

V gene TRBV25-1 combines with J gene TRBJ2-1, with 12 nucleotides matching TRBD2. The CDR3 is 14 amino acids. Germline V lookup: CDR1 MGHDK, CDR2 SYGVNS. V lost 10 bases to trimming and J lost 8 bases; unmatched junction nucleotides: 9. CDR3 bases: TGTGCCACTGAACTAGCGGGAGGACGGGATGAGCAGTTCTTC. Translated: CATELAGGRDEQFF.

V is TRBV19 and J is TRBJ2-5; D unclear. The ends were cut back, 4 bases at V and 4 bases at J, with 7 bases in the middle. The CDR3 is made up of 12 amino acids. Germline V gives CDR1 LNHDA, CDR2 SQIVND (reference sequence). The CDR3 protein is CASSTLGETQYF. Written as DNA, the CDR3 is TGTGCCAGTAGTACCCTCGGAGAGACCCAGTACTTC.

As concerns this clone: The junction departs from germline at one end; a sequencing error may be responsible. The rearrangement uses TRBV7-7 and TRBJ2-1; 9 bases agree with TRBD2. The CDR3 covers 16 residues. Germline CDR1 is SSHAT and CDR2 is FNYEAQ (reference sequence). The CDR3 bases are TGTGCTAGCAGCTCTACGAGCGGGAGGAGCTACAATGAGCAGTTCTTC. It encodes CASSSTSGRSYNEQFF.

This clone has just a few counts. The rearrangement links TRBV30 to TRBJ2-2; D unresolved. This CDR3 comprises 13 residues. The germline V and J ends were trimmed by 0 bases and 3 bases, with 5 bases remaining between them. Germline loops: CDR1 GTSNPN, CDR2 SVGIG (reference sequence). In DNA form, the CDR3 reads TGTGCCTGGAGTGTACGGGACACCGGGGAGCTGTTTTTT. It encodes CAWSVRDTGELFF.

The rearrangement links TRBV11-2 to TRBJ1-1; TRBD1 matches 8 bases. The CDR3 is 15 amino acids. Germline V gene sequence: CDR1 SGHAT, CDR2 FQNNGV. J lost 11 bases, V lost 5 bases, and 16 bases had no gene match. The CDR3 spells CASSQTGTGLSGAFF. The CDR3 nucleotides are TGTGCCAGCAGCCAGACCGGGACAGGCCTCTCGGGGGCTTTCTTT. Looking up the rest from reference TRBV11-2 and TRBJ1-1 gives the full variable domain: EAGVAQSPRYKIIEKRQSVAFWCNPISGHATLYWYQQILGQGPKLLIQFQNNGVVDDSQLPKDRFSAERLKGVDSTLKIQPAKLEDSAVYLCASSQTGTGLSGAFFGQGTRLTVV.

The gene calls are TRBV5-1 and TRBJ1-2; tentative D call: TRBD1 (6 bases). CDR1 SGHRS and CDR2 YFSETQ come from the germline V gene. The CDR3 sequence is 14 residues long. Trimming pared 0 bases from V and 8 bases from J, leaving 14 bases between. The CDR3 DNA follows: TGCGCCAGCAGCTTGGCAGGGGAAGAGAAGGGCTACACCTTC. Its translation is CASSLAGEEKGYTF.

V usage is TRBV20-1 and J usage is TRBJ2-5; D not resolved. The germline V and J ends were trimmed by 5 bases and 5 bases, with 6 bases remaining between them. The CDR3 is 10 amino acids. The germline V gene has CDR1 DFQATT and CDR2 SNEGSKA (reference sequence). The CDR3 here is CSAEEETQYF. As DNA, the CDR3 is TGCAGTGCTGAGGAGGAGACCCAGTACTTC.

The chain recombines TRBV10-3 with TRBJ2-2; 7 positions match TRBD2. The CDR3 contains 15 residues. The germline V gene has CDR1 ENHRY and CDR2 SYGVKD. The J segment lost 3 bases and the V segment lost 6 bases, leaving 7 bases of the junction unmatched. The CDR3 is CAIRASGVDTGELFF. CDR3 sequence (DNA): TGTGCCATCAGGGCCAGCGGGGTCGACACCGGGGAGCTGTTTTTT.

The rearrangement uses TRBV3-1 (or the pseudogene TRBV3-2) and TRBJ1-1, with a weak D call TRBD1 (5 bases). The CDR3 covers 15 residues. Trimming took off 4 bases at V and 4 bases at J, with 16 bases between the two ends. Germline CDR1 LGHDT, CDR2 YNNKEL (reference sequence). The CDR3 region has the DNA TGTGCCAGCAGCCGAACCGGCGGGGCGCCCACTGAAGCTTTCTTT. Translated: CASSRTGGAPTEAFF.

This chain links TRBV5-5 with TRBJ2-5, with 8 bases that match TRBD2. CDR3 length equals 15 residues. CDR1 SGHKS and CDR2 YYEKEE come from the germline V gene (reference sequence). The junction had 6 bases not matched to a gene; V was cut back by 0 bases and J by 5 bases. The CDR3 here is CASSLAGLVGETQYF. The CDR3 DNA reads TGTGCCAGCAGCTTGGCGGGACTAGTGGGGGAGACCCAGTACTTC.

The V call is TRBV7-3, the J call TRBJ1-1; D is perhaps TRBD1 (6 bases). The V end lost 0 bases, the J end lost 6 bases, and 8 bases lay between the germline ends. There are 13 residues in the CDR3. Germline lookup yields CDR1 SGHTA and CDR2 FQGTGA. CDR3 protein: CASSLTEGAEAFF. The CDR3 DNA sequence: TGTGCCAGCAGCTTAACAGAGGGGGCTGAAGCTTTCTTT.

Here the CDR3 reads CASSYRRGSAEAFF. The CDR3 DNA reads as TGTGCCAGCAGTTACCGCAGGGGGAGCGCTGAAGCTTTCTTT. The rearrangement uses TRBV6-5 and TRBJ1-1; 7 bases fit TRBD1. Germline V gene lookup returns CDR1 MNHEY and CDR2 SVGAGI. CDR3 length equals 14 residues. Losses at the gene ends were 2 bases for V and 6 bases for J; bases not matched to a gene: 6.

The chain is built from TRBV28 and TRBJ2-1; 8 bases align to TRBD2. The CDR3 loop spans 17 amino acids. Germline loops: CDR1 MDHEN, CDR2 SYDVKM. Trimming at V came to 6 bases and at J to 4 bases, leaving 14 bases not matched to a gene. The DNA for the CDR3 is TGTGCCAGCAGGAAAGCGGGAGAGGGCCAGGTGTACAATGAGCAGTTCTTC. Its translation: CASRKAGEGQVYNEQFF.

The chain combines TRBV10-3 with TRBJ2-5, with a weak D call TRBD1 (5 bases). V was cut by 5 bases and J by 5 bases, with 12 bases left in between. The length of the CDR3 is 13 residues. The germline V gene encodes CDR1 ENHRY and CDR2 SYGVKD. The CDR3 reads CAISPHRSETQYF. CDR3 in DNA: TGTGCCATCAGTCCCCACAGGTCGGAGACCCAGTACTTC.